This T cell receptor (beta chain) emerged from a study of shared clonotypes between healthy human individuals. With V trimmed by 9 bases and J by 0 bases, 3 bases remained unmatched. Germline lookup yields CDR1 ENHRY and CDR2 SYGVKD. The CDR3 is 13 amino acids. With regard to this clone: No antigen is known for it. Different DNA sequences within this sample yield the same CDR3.

Whole-study findings and limits: Approximately 5.1% was the fraction of naive CD4 clonotypes found shared across several donors.

Method: immunoSEQ multiplex PCR; TCRdb's copy keeps in-frame clones and lacks some. The table shows about 1.1 million clones, with around three quarters occurring only once. The clonotype comes from a man between 18 and 29 years old in good health. Some clones in this sample may be carry-over from other donors' samples. V usage is TRBV10-3 and J usage is TRBJ1-1, with 8 bases that match TRBD1. The sequenced sample consisted of memory CD4+ T cells from PBMCs. Subset here: CD45RA-negative fraction. CDR3 DNA sequence: TGTGCCATTCGACAGGGGATGAACACTGAAGCTTTCTTT. This gives the protein CAIRQGMNTEAFF.